This T cell receptor beta chain was profiled in a study of siplizumab effects on memory and regulatory T cells. Study-wide results and limits: Proof of suppressive function in proliferating Tregs from siplizumab cultures was not established. Naive T cells seemed more diverse than memory cells and seemed major alloresponse contributors. Siplizumab significantly lowered the alloreactive sequences that could be traced to unstimulated CD4+ memory cells.

CDR3 size: 11 residues. Trimming cost V 3 bases and J 2 bases, with 3 bases left between them. The germline gives CDR1 SGHRS, CDR2 YFSETQ. To note about this clone: The antigen is not known.

Measured with immunoSEQ multiplex PCR; TCRdb has only the in-frame clones, and not every one. The data hold tens of thousands of clones, with around 78% observed a single time. V and J are TRBV5-1 and TRBJ2-7; D remains ambiguous. The source of this sequence is a human donor in good health. Sequenced input: memory CD4+ T cells sorted from blood. DNA for the CDR3: TGCGCCAGCAGCTCCACCTACGAGCAGTACTTC. As protein: CASSSTYEQYF.